This T cell receptor beta chain was captured by sequencing in a study of cytomegalovirus exposure and HLA in healthy donors. The PCR had 60 Vbeta and 13 Jbeta primers. Profiled with immunoSEQ multiplex PCR; TCRdb holds only in-frame clones, not every one. The profile covers more than 95,000 clones, with more than 65% appearing a single time and 9.5% to 15% taken by the ten largest. The trim removed 6 bases at V and 5 bases at J, leaving 9 bases unmatched. The V gene's germline CDR1 is SGHRS and CDR2 YFSETQ. The CDR3 length is 15 residues. This clonotype was obtained from a woman between 35 and 50 years old in good health and CMV-seropositive. This chain links TRBV5-1 with TRBJ2-1, with 9 bases fitting TRBD2. Sample: PBMCs. The CDR3 sequence: CASTPLAGNNNEQFF. In DNA, the CDR3 is TGCGCCAGCACCCCTCTAGCGGGGAATAACAATGAGCAGTTCTTC.